One and the same sample provided the 15 T cell receptor beta chains below, sequenced in a study of technical replicates of blood from several donors. TCRdb's table, derived via immunoSEQ multiplex PCR, lists solely in-frame clones and lacks some. The data contain approximately 16,000 clones, about nine tenths of them singletons. What was sequenced was PBMCs. The receptors were gathered from a human donor in good health.

The V call is TRBV11-2, the J call TRBJ2-3; 7 positions agree with TRBD2. The ends lost 1 base at V and 1 base at J; junction bases unmatched: 5. Germline V gene sequence: CDR1 SGHAT, CDR2 FQNNGV. The CDR3 totals 16 residues. The CDR3 reads CASSLALAVGTDTQYF. The CDR3 DNA reads as TGTGCCAGCAGCTTAGCGCTAGCGGTGGGCACAGATACGCAGTATTTT.

This rearrangement joins TRBV5-1 to TRBJ2-5; 8 bases are shared with TRBD1. The V segment lost 1 base and the J segment 4 bases; nucleotides outside the gene matches: 9. The CDR3 is made up of 16 amino acids. CDR1 is SGHRS, CDR2 YFSETQ, per germline. CDR3 region: CASSLWPGQVGETQYF. As DNA, the CDR3 is TGCGCCAGCAGCTTGTGGCCGGGACAGGTAGGAGAGACCCAGTACTTC. Based on the CDR3 plus reference TRBV5-1 and TRBJ2-5, the full variable domain is KAGVTQTPRYLIKTRGQQVTLSCSPISGHRSVSWYQQTPGQGLQFLFEYFSETQRNKGNFPGRFSGRQFSNSRSEMNVSTLELGDSALYLCASSLWPGQVGETQYFGPGTRLLVL.

There are a few counts of this clone. The chain carries TRBV7-9 and TRBJ2-3; perhaps TRBD1 as D (5 bases). The CDR3 contains 13 residues. Trimming pared 7 bases from V and 2 bases from J, leaving 10 bases between. Germline loops: CDR1 SEHNR, CDR2 FQNEAQ (reference sequence). This CDR3 reads CASTQTDTDTQYF. CDR3 nucleotide sequence: TGTGCCAGCACCCAGACAGACACAGATACGCAGTATTTT.

This clone was found once. J is TRBJ2-7 and V is TRBV19; the D gene is possibly TRBD1 (6 bases). V was pared by 6 bases and J by 0 bases, with 12 bases between. Germline V gene lookup returns CDR1 LNHDA and CDR2 SQIVND (reference sequence). The CDR3 has 14 residues. This CDR3 is CASSGQPRSYEQYF. Written as DNA, the CDR3 is TGTGCCAGTAGCGGACAGCCTCGCTCCTACGAGCAGTACTTC.

The CDR3 protein is CASSLTGFLQPQHF. The CDR3 region has the DNA TGTGCCAGCAGTTTAACAGGGTTTTTGCAGCCCCAGCATTTT. The gene calls are TRBV27 and TRBJ1-5; a weak D match, TRBD1 (6 bases). V gave up 2 bases and J gave up 7 bases, with 12 bases separating them. The CDR3 consists of 14 residues. Germline V lookup: CDR1 MNHEY, CDR2 SMNVEV (reference sequence).

J is TRBJ2-3 and V is TRBV5-6; 7 nucleotides align to TRBD1. Per the germline V gene, CDR1 is SGHDT and CDR2 is YYEEEE. The CDR3 has 15 residues. V lost 0 bases to trimming and J lost 2 bases; unmatched junction nucleotides: 3. CDR3 residues: CASSLGGGDTDTQYF. The CDR3 DNA is TGTGCCAGCAGCTTGGGAGGGGGCGACACAGATACGCAGTATTTT.

The rearrangement links TRBV28 to TRBJ1-2, with D perhaps TRBD1 (5 bases). The CDR3 has 14 amino acids. Trimming cost V 3 bases and J 0 bases, with 8 bases left between them. Per the germline V gene, CDR1 is MDHEN and CDR2 is SYDVKM. The CDR3 nucleotides read TGTGCCAGCAGTTTTGGGGCAGCTAACTATGGCTACACCTTC. As protein: CASSFGAANYGYTF.

This chain connects TRBV6-5 to TRBJ2-3; D not certain. This CDR3 has 12 amino acids. Between the trimmed V and J ends, which lost 10 bases and 2 bases, there was a span of 10 bases. The germline V gene encodes CDR1 MNHEY and CDR2 SVGAGI. CDR3 coding DNA: TGTGCCACCATGGCACCCACAGATACGCAGTATTTT. Translation gives CATMAPTDTQYF.

This chain connects TRBV11-3 to TRBJ1-3; D gene unclear. Trimming took 4 bases from V and 4 from J, leaving 8 bases between them. The CDR3 totals 13 residues. CDR1 and CDR2 from the germline V gene are SGHNT and YENEEA. This chain's CDR3 is CASSSAEGNTIYF. The CDR3, as DNA: TGTGCCAGCAGCTCCGCCGAGGGAAACACCATATATTTT.

This chain links TRBV6-1 with TRBJ2-7; D unresolved. Trimming removed 4 bases at V and 7 bases at J, with 11 bases between. The CDR3 has 12 amino acids. Germline CDR1 MNHNS, CDR2 SASEGT. In DNA form, the CDR3 reads TGTGCCAGCAGTGCACATATTGTGGAGCAGTACTTC. Protein: CASSAHIVEQYF.

The chain recombines TRBV5-1 with TRBJ2-3; no definite D call. The length of the CDR3 is 14 residues. Germline CDR1 and CDR2: SGHRS and YFSETQ. V was shortened by 7 bases and J by 2 bases, with 14 bases between the two germline ends. The CDR3 reads CASAANRVTDTQYF. CDR3 in DNA: TGCGCCAGCGCGGCAAATAGAGTCACAGATACGCAGTATTTT.

This chain joins TRBV10-1 and TRBJ2-7, with 7 nucleotides matching TRBD1. The CDR3 spans 16 residues. Germline V lookup: CDR1 WNHNN, CDR2 SYGVQD (reference sequence). V was clipped by 0 bases and J by 5 bases; unmatched bases: 10. CDR3 loop: CASSESAAGGKNEQYF. CDR3 DNA sequence: TGCGCCAGCAGTGAGTCGGCGGCAGGGGGAAAAAACGAGCAGTACTTC.

The chain carries TRBV6-1 and TRBJ1-5; D may be TRBD1 (5 bases). CDR1 and CDR2 (germline): MNHNS, SASEGT. V was shortened by 4 bases and J by 2 bases, with 9 bases between the two germline ends. The CDR3 is made up of 14 amino acids. The CDR3 DNA sequence: TGTGCCAGCAGTGTGGGGCCGGGCAATCAGCCCCAGCATTTT. This gives the protein CASSVGPGNQPQHF.

The chain uses TRBV28 and TRBJ2-7; D possibly corresponds to TRBD2 (6 bases). The germline V gene encodes CDR1 MDHEN and CDR2 SYDVKM. V was shortened by 7 bases and J by 2 bases, with 15 bases between the two germline ends. The CDR3 is 14 residues long. The CDR3 region has the DNA TGTGCCAGCATGGTGGGGGGAAGGCCCTACGAGCAGTACTTC. Protein: CASMVGGRPYEQYF.

The CDR3 bases are TGTGCCAGCAGCAACGACAGGGGAGAGACCCAGTACTTC. This gives the protein CASSNDRGETQYF. This chain links TRBV7-8 with TRBJ2-5; TRBD1 agrees at 8 bases. V was pared by 5 bases and J by 4 bases, with 3 bases of the junction left unmatched. The germline V gene has CDR1 SGHVS and CDR2 FQNEAQ. The CDR3 is made up of 13 amino acids.